The 2 T cell receptor beta chains below were found in one sample sequenced in a study of blood T cells in healthy people across ages. Combining a sample-barcoded 5' primer with a J-beta primer mix, a second PCR ran for roughly 6 to 12 cycles. TCRdb re-called the 5' RACE reads with MiXCR, one entry per CDR3 protein. The top ten hold approximately 11% of the sample, which has 1.5 million to 2 million distinct CDR3 sequences, around 35% seen once. Sample: blood. The source is a woman younger than 45 in good health.

Regarding this clonotype: The junction departs from the called germline gene at one end, perhaps through a read error. The chain employs TRBV2 and TRBJ2-6, with a weak D call TRBD1 (5 bases). CDR3 size: 16 residues. The V gene's germline CDR1 is SNHLY and CDR2 FYNNEI. CDR3 protein: CASSEDRITGTNVLTF. In nucleotides, the CDR3 is TGTGCCAGCAGTGAAGACAGGATCACTGGGACCAACGTCCTGACTTTC.

This clonotype came up many times. V is TRBV20-1 and J is TRBJ2-5; TRBD1 matches at 9 bases. Trimming took 0 bases from V and 9 from J; bases not matched to a gene: 17. The CDR3 has 17 residues. Germline CDR1 reads DFQATT; CDR2 reads SNEGSKA (reference sequence). The CDR3 protein is CSARDRDRALRGSAQYF. The CDR3 nucleotides read TGCAGTGCTAGAGACCGGGACAGGGCCCTCCGAGGCTCGGCCCAGTACTTC.